These 18 T cell receptor beta chains were sequenced from one sample in a study of radiotherapy plus CTLA-4 blockade in lung cancer. Libraries were prepared by immunoSEQ multiplex PCR; TCRdb keeps only in-frame clonotypes and omits some of them. The sample has approximately 47,000 clones, around 63% seen once. Sequenced here: peripheral blood, sampled from a patient treated with radiotherapy plus ipilimumab. The receptors come from a human donor with non-small cell lung cancer who had a partial response to radiotherapy plus ipilimumab.

This chain connects TRBV18 to TRBJ1-1; 10 bases are a match to TRBD1. V shed 4 bases and J 0 bases; nucleotides not matched to a gene: 14. In germline, CDR1 is KGHSH, CDR2 LQKENI. CDR3 length: 19 amino acids. CDR3 sequence: CASSLKGGTGVKMNTEAFF. CDR3 bases: TGTGCCAGCTCACTTAAAGGTGGGACAGGGGTTAAAATGAACACTGAAGCTTTCTTT.

The V and J genes are TRBV19 and TRBJ2-2; 7 nucleotides align to TRBD2. V lost 7 bases, J lost 6 bases, and 5 bases stayed unmatched. The CDR3 has 13 amino acids. Germline V gives CDR1 LNHDA, CDR2 SQIVND (reference sequence). The CDR3, as DNA: TGTGCCAGTACCCTCGGGAGGTCCGGGGAGCTGTTTTTT. Translating it yields CASTLGRSGELFF.

This chain links TRBV6-6 with TRBJ1-1, with 9 bases fitting TRBD1. The ends lost 6 bases at V and 2 bases at J; junction bases unmatched: 4. Germline V gives CDR1 MNHNY, CDR2 SVGAGI (reference sequence). This CDR3 comprises 14 residues. The DNA for the CDR3 is TGTGCCAGCAGCCTACAGGGGGCAAACACTGAAGCTTTCTTT. Encoded protein: CASSLQGANTEAFF.

This clone was seen a handful of times. The chain is built from TRBV7-9 and TRBJ2-3; unclear D gene. Germline V gives CDR1 SEHNR, CDR2 FQNEAQ (reference sequence). V lost 5 bases and J 3 bases, leaving 6 bases between the germline ends. The CDR3 has 12 residues. Here the CDR3 reads CASSTWTDTQYF. The CDR3, as DNA: TGTGCCAGCAGCACATGGACAGATACGCAGTATTTT.

CDR3 sequence reads: CATSSDRVGQGLTRSKSKNIQYF. Here the CDR3 DNA reads TGTGCCACCAGCAGCGACCGAGTTGGACAGGGCCTAACCCGGTCGAAGTCCAAAAACATTCAGTACTTC. The rearrangement links TRBV15 to TRBJ2-4, with 8 bases aligning to TRBD1. CDR1 and CDR2 from the germline V gene are LNHNV and YYDKDF (reference sequence). After removal of 3 bases from V and 2 bases from J, the junction contained 27 bases not matched to a gene. The CDR3 runs 23 residues.

This clone showed up many times. The genes are TRBV2 and TRBJ1-5, with 7 positions matching TRBD1. The CDR3 is made up of 13 amino acids. The germline CDR1 and CDR2 sequences are SNHLY and FYNNEI. Losses at the gene ends were 6 bases for V and 7 bases for J; bases not matched to a gene: 6. The CDR3 loop reads CASSRQGEQPQHF. CDR3 DNA sequence: TGTGCCAGCAGCCGACAGGGAGAGCAGCCCCAGCATTTT.

In DNA, the CDR3 is TGCGCCAGCAGCACAGGGACAGCCCAAGAGACCCAGTACTTC. This codes for CASSTGTAQETQYF. The chain uses TRBV5-1 and TRBJ2-5; 7 nucleotides align to TRBD1. This CDR3 comprises 14 residues. V lost 4 bases, J lost 1 base, and 4 bases stayed unmatched. Germline CDR1 and CDR2: SGHRS and YFSETQ.

The rearrangement links TRBV19 to TRBJ1-1, with TRBD1 as a possible D gene (5 bases). Germline CDR1 LNHDA, CDR2 SQIVND (reference sequence). V was shortened by 2 bases and J by 10 bases, with 14 bases between the two germline ends. The CDR3 consists of 13 residues. The CDR3, as DNA: TGTGCCAGTAGTATACTAGGGGATGCCGCAGCTTTCTTT. Its protein product is CASSILGDAAAFF.

This clone is medium-sized (0.01 to 0.1%) within its sample. The V and J genes are TRBV5-1 and TRBJ2-7; a weak D match, TRBD1 (6 bases). CDR3 length: 14 residues. In germline, CDR1 is SGHRS, CDR2 YFSETQ. Deletions cut 0 bases from V and 4 bases from J, with 11 bases between. The CDR3 nucleotides are TGCGCCAGCAGCTTGGCAGGGGCCTCATACGAGCAGTACTTC. Translating gives CASSLAGASYEQYF.

This sequence joins TRBV9 and TRBJ1-4, with D unresolved. The germline V gene encodes CDR1 SGDLS and CDR2 YYNGEE. This CDR3 is built from 15 residues. The V and J ends lost 4 bases and 3 bases respectively, with 13 bases between them. CDR3 DNA sequence: TGTGCCAGCAGCCTACGAGATAACTCTAATGAAAAACTGTTTTTT. Its protein product is CASSLRDNSNEKLFF.

A few counts support this clone. This chain joins TRBV7-9 and TRBJ1-3; a weak D match, TRBD1 (6 bases). With 10 bases removed from V and 4 bases from J, the gap between germline ends came to 11 bases. CDR3 length equals 12 residues. CDR1 is SEHNR and CDR2 is FQNEAQ in the germline V gene (reference sequence). The CDR3 nucleotides are TGTGCCACCAGGGGCACGGGAAACACCATATATTTT. It translates to CATRGTGNTIYF.

This chain joins TRBV18 and TRBJ2-5; no definite D call. Trimming removed 2 bases at V and 5 bases at J, with 6 bases between. The CDR3 consists of 12 residues. The germline gives CDR1 KGHSH, CDR2 LQKENI. The CDR3 region has the DNA TGTGCCAGCTCACCAAAGAGGGAGACCCAGTACTTC. It codes for CASSPKRETQYF.

This clone is large (0.1 to 1%) in the sample. The chain has TRBV25-1 and TRBJ1-3; no reliable D call. CDR3 length equals 11 residues. The V end was cut by 8 bases, the J end by 10 bases, with 12 bases between. Germline values: CDR1 MGHDK, CDR2 SYGVNS. CDR3 DNA: TGTGCCAGCGCAGCCGGGGATACCATATATTTT. Translating gives CASAAGDTIYF.

The CDR3 reads CASSIAGRTSTDTQYF. CDR3 coding DNA: TGTGCCAGCAGTATAGCGGGACGTACTAGCACAGATACGCAGTATTTT. The chain carries TRBV9 and TRBJ2-3, with TRBD2 matching over 8 bases. V was pared by 5 bases and J by 0 bases, with 8 bases of the junction left unmatched. Germline V lookup: CDR1 SGDLS, CDR2 YYNGEE. This CDR3 comprises 16 residues.

The chain employs TRBV2 and TRBJ1-1; perhaps TRBD1 as D (6 bases). Trimming removed 7 bases from V and 12 bases from J, with 21 bases in between. This CDR3 is 13 amino acids long. Per germline, CDR1 SNHLY and CDR2 FYNNEI. CDR3 in amino acids: CASTHRDSSRTFF. CDR3 DNA: TGTGCCAGCACCCACAGGGATTCAAGTCGAACTTTCTTT.

This clone appeared a few times. This chain links TRBV6-1 with TRBJ1-2; weak D call: TRBD1 (5 bases). Between the trimmed V and J ends, which lost 5 bases and 1 base, there was a span of 14 bases. Germline V lookup: CDR1 MNHNS, CDR2 SASEGT. The CDR3 has 15 residues. This CDR3 is CASSRGEGFNYGYTF. CDR3 sequence (DNA): TGTGCCAGCAGTCGGGGGGAAGGTTTTAACTATGGCTACACCTTC.

The chain links TRBV23-1 to TRBJ2-7; a weak D match, TRBD2 (5 bases). TRBV23-1 is labeled an ORF, and its function is uncertain. V was pared by 10 bases and J by 0 bases, with 25 bases between. The CDR3 has 17 amino acids. CDR3 loop: CATMGVPGLRSSYEQYF. Here the CDR3 DNA reads TGCGCCACCATGGGCGTACCGGGATTGCGGAGCTCCTACGAGCAGTACTTC.

This chain connects TRBV10-2 to TRBJ1-6, with D unclear. Germline lookup yields CDR1 WSHSY and CDR2 SAAADI. The CDR3 covers 13 residues. V was shortened by 3 bases and J by 7 bases, with 7 bases between the two germline ends. The CDR3 DNA follows: TGCGCCAGCAGTGACGTGGGCAATTCACCCCTCCACTTT. This sequence encodes CASSDVGNSPLHF.